The 3 T cell receptor beta chains below all came from one sample that was sequenced in a study of OX40 agonist ivuxolimab in advanced cancers. The data were produced by immunoSEQ multiplex PCR, yet TCRdb's version contains in-frame clones alone and is incomplete. This table holds some 68,000 clones, about 86% found once. The source was CD4+ or CD8+ T cells sorted from blood, collected in a trial of the OX40 agonist ivuxolimab. The receptors come from an adult with an advanced solid tumor such as melanoma, head and neck, liver or kidney cancer.

The chain has TRBV18 and TRBJ2-7; 11 bases align to TRBD1. Germline lookup yields CDR1 KGHSH and CDR2 LQKENI. After removal of 4 bases from V and 3 bases from J, the junction contained 2 bases not matched to a gene. The CDR3 sequence is 14 residues long. CDR3: CASSLDRGRYEQYF. The CDR3 bases are TGTGCCAGCTCACTGGACAGGGGGCGCTACGAGCAGTACTTC.

V gene TRBV11-3 combines with J gene TRBJ2-3, with TRBD2 matching over 9 bases. The germline gives CDR1 SGHNT, CDR2 YENEEA. CDR3 length: 16 residues. V shed 5 bases, J shed 5 bases, and the junction held 11 bases outside the gene matches. CDR3: CASSAGRGREGDTQYF. The CDR3 DNA reads TGTGCCAGCAGCGCAGGCAGAGGGCGGGAGGGAGATACGCAGTATTTT.

The chain uses TRBV5-4 and TRBJ2-6, with 7 bases that match TRBD1. After removal of 9 bases from V and 2 bases from J, the junction contained 11 bases not matched to a gene. This CDR3 is 16 amino acids long. Germline CDR1 is SGHNT and CDR2 is YYREEE (reference sequence). The chain's CDR3 is CATRGAGGPGANVLTF. The CDR3 nucleotides are TGTGCCACGAGAGGGGCAGGGGGTCCTGGGGCCAACGTCCTGACTTTC.